These T cell receptor beta chains were read from a single sample in a study of cytomegalovirus exposure and HLA in healthy donors. Measured with immunoSEQ multiplex PCR; TCRdb has only the in-frame clones, and not every one. Of some 130,000 clones listed, about 78% are singletons. Material: PBMCs. The receptors shown here come from a man aged 45-65 years in good health and CMV-seropositive. The CDR3 runs from the conserved cysteine through the conserved F or W. A D gene is named only where the DNA matches it firmly. The size of a clone is reported for some rows only, either as once, few or many, or as a class for expanded clones.

D gene	clone size	V gene	J gene	CDR3 protein	CDR3 DNA
TRBD1	-	TRBV28	TRBJ2-7	CASSNRGLYEQYF	TGTGCCAGCAGTAACAGGGGCCTCTACGAGCAGTACTTC
-	-	TRBV7-2	TRBJ2-3	CASSLGHSTSGDTQYF	TGTGCCAGCAGCTTAGGGCATTCTACCTCGGGGGATACGCAGTATTTT
-	-	TRBV18	TRBJ1-1	CASSPRVQENTEAFF	TGTGCCAGCTCACCCCGTGTACAGGAGAACACTGAAGCTTTCTTT
-	-	TRBV5-1	TRBJ2-1	CASSLGRDYEQFF	TGCGCCAGCAGCTTAGGCAGGGACTATGAGCAGTTCTTC
TRBD2	once	TRBV9	TRBJ2-3	CASSPGTSGGATDTQYF	TGTGCCAGCAGTCCAGGGACTAGCGGGGGAGCCACAGATACGCAGTATTTT
-	-	TRBV6-1	TRBJ1-2	CASSYRRYGYGYTF	TGTGCCAGCAGTTATAGAAGATATGGCTATGGCTACACCTTC
TRBD1	-	TRBV5-1	TRBJ2-7	CASSLAGDREYEQYF	TGCGCCAGCAGCTTGGCCGGGGACAGGGAGTACGAGCAGTACTTC
-	-	TRBV12-5	TRBJ1-1	CASGLPGGEAFF	TGTGCTAGTGGTTTGCCGGGGGGGGAGGCTTTCTTT
-	-	TRBV9	TRBJ1-3	CASSVGAYSGNTIYF	TGTGCCAGCAGCGTGGGGGCCTACTCTGGAAACACCATATATTTT
TRBD2	few	TRBV19	TRBJ2-1	CASTGTSGLGEQFF	TGTGCCAGTACAGGGACTAGCGGTCTTGGGGAGCAGTTCTTC
TRBD1	once	TRBV5-4	TRBJ2-1	CASSPPGQGNNEQFF	TGTGCCAGCAGCCCCCCGGGACAGGGGAACAATGAGCAGTTCTTC
TRBD2	few	TRBV4-1	TRBJ2-1	CASSQGLARAAEQFF	TGCGCCAGCAGCCAAGGACTAGCGCGGGCAGCTGAGCAGTTCTTC
-	-	TRBV7-8	TRBJ1-2	CASSLVYGEGGYTF	TGTGCCAGCAGCTTAGTCTACGGGGAGGGTGGCTACACCTTC
-	-	TRBV6-4	TRBJ2-6	CASSAFTGGANVLTF	TGTGCCAGCAGCGCCTTTACAGGTGGAGCCAACGTCCTGACTTTC
TRBD1	-	TRBV28	TRBJ2-3	CASSLYRGSTDTQYF	TGTGCCAGCAGTTTATACAGGGGTAGCACAGATACGCAGTATTTT
-	-	TRBV7-9	TRBJ1-1	CASWGVANEAFF	TGTGCCAGCTGGGGAGTGGCTAACGAAGCTTTCTTT
TRBD2	-	TRBV10-3	TRBJ2-2	CAIKTTSGDTGELFF	TGTGCCATCAAAACGACTAGCGGAGACACCGGGGAGCTGTTTTTT
-	-	TRBV29-1	TRBJ2-2	CSGLRQSPANTGELFF	TGCAGCGGACTTCGACAGTCCCCTGCGAACACCGGGGAGCTGTTTTTT
TRBD1	-	TRBV19	TRBJ1-2	CASRTEGAYYGYTF	TGTGCCAGTAGAACAGAGGGGGCGTACTATGGCTACACCTTC
-	-	TRBV5-8	TRBJ1-2	CASSLSGEGYTF	TGTGCCAGCAGCTTATCAGGGGAAGGCTACACCTTC
-	few	TRBV27	TRBJ2-2	CASSPSSWGELFF	TGTGCCAGCAGTCCTTCGAGCTGGGGGGAGCTGTTTTTT
TRBD1	-	TRBV13	TRBJ1-3	CASSLDRSSGNTIYF	TGTGCCAGCAGCTTGGACAGGTCCTCTGGAAACACCATATATTTT